This is a list of T cell receptor beta chains from one sample in a study of T-cell reconstitution after alpha-beta-depleted transplantation in children. MiXCR, run by TCRdb on the PCR reads, gives a single entry per CDR3 protein. The sample yields roughly 70,000 distinct CDR3 sequences, around 4.7% seen once. The sample was PBMCs, mostly from graft donor cells, taken 180 days after TCRalphabeta/CD19-depleted stem cell transplant. These receptors were collected from a boy younger than two who had a stem cell transplant for acute myeloid leukemia, so the T cells may come from the graft donor. Each CDR3 is given with its conserved first and last residue. A D gene is named only where the DNA matches it firmly. Rows may omit the clone size; those that give it use once, few, many or a size class.

TRBV6-2/TRBV6-3	-	TRBJ1-5	many	CASSYLSTQPQHF	TGTGCCAGCAGTTACCTTTCGACTCAGCCCCAGCATTTT
TRBV6-2/TRBV6-3	-	TRBJ2-7	many	CASSLRSPYEQYF	TGTGCCAGCAGCCTCAGGAGTCCCTACGAGCAGTACTTC
TRBV4-3	TRBD1	TRBJ1-1	many	CASSQEGANTEAFF	TGCGCCAGCAGCCAGGAGGGGGCGAACACTGAAGCTTTCTTT
TRBV4-3	TRBD2	TRBJ2-1	many	CASSQDWLAGYNEQFF	TGCGCCAGCAGCCAAGATTGGCTAGCGGGTTACAATGAGCAGTTCTTC
TRBV5-1	TRBD1	TRBJ1-1	many	CASSPGTGKVIDTEAFF	TGCGCCAGCAGCCCAGGGACAGGGAAAGTTATCGACACTGAAGCTTTCTTT
TRBV20-1	TRBD2	TRBJ2-5	many	CSARGRGGYQETQYF	TGCAGTGCTAGGGGCCGGGGGGGCTACCAAGAGACCCAGTACTTC
TRBV12-3/TRBV12-4	TRBD1	TRBJ1-2	many	CASSYGTGAYGYTF	TGTGCCAGCAGTTATGGGACAGGCGCTTATGGCTACACCTTC
TRBV20-1	-	TRBJ1-3	many	CSASASSGNTIYF	TGCAGTGCTAGTGCCTCCTCTGGAAACACCATATATTTT
TRBV7-2	-	TRBJ2-3	many	CASSASPGLPDTQYF	TGTGCCAGCAGCGCATCCCCGGGACTCCCAGATACGCAGTATTTT
TRBV12-3/TRBV12-4	TRBD2	TRBJ2-5	many	CASTLRLAGRGGETQYF	TGTGCCAGCACCCTCCGACTAGCGGGGCGTGGGGGAGAGACCCAGTACTTC
TRBV7-2	-	TRBJ2-5	many	CASSLVPAQETQYF	TGTGCCAGCAGCTTAGTTCCAGCTCAAGAGACCCAGTACTTC
TRBV11-2	TRBD2	TRBJ2-1	many	CASSLDRGLAGGLNEQFF	TGTGCCAGCAGCTTAGATCGAGGACTAGCGGGGGGACTCAATGAGCAGTTCTTC
TRBV10-3	-	TRBJ2-5	many	CAISRGGPQETQYF	TGTGCCATCAGTAGGGGGGGGCCCCAAGAGACCCAGTACTTC
TRBV20-1	TRBD2	TRBJ2-2	many	CSARPGGLPGELFF	TGCAGTGCTAGACCGGGGGGGCTGCCCGGGGAGCTGTTTTTT
TRBV20-1	-	TRBJ1-3	-	CSARALGLSGNTIYF	TGCAGTGCTAGAGCCTTGGGGTTGTCTGGAAACACCATATATTTT
TRBV28	-	TRBJ1-5	many	CASSLDNNQPQHF	TGTGCCAGCAGTTTGGACAACAATCAGCCCCAGCATTTT
TRBV30	-	TRBJ2-6	many	CAWSVLLGQGGANVLTF	TGTGCCTGGAGTGTACTCCTGGGGCAGGGGGGGGCCAACGTCCTGACTTTC
TRBV4-2	TRBD1	TRBJ1-3	many	CASSQVNFPGQPFGNTIYF	TGTGCCAGCAGCCAAGTAAACTTTCCGGGACAGCCCTTTGGAAACACCATATATTTT
TRBV5-1	-	TRBJ1-5	many	CAISPGGANQPQHF	TGCGCCATCAGCCCCGGCGGGGCGAATCAGCCCCAGCATTTT
TRBV11-2	TRBD2	TRBJ2-3	many	CASSAALSGEDTQYF	TGTGCCAGCAGCGCGGCCCTTAGCGGGGAGGATACGCAGTATTTT
TRBV7-9	-	TRBJ2-3	many	CASSRGGRDTQYF	TGTGCCAGCAGCAGAGGGGGAAGAGATACGCAGTATTTT
TRBV24-1	-	TRBJ2-3	many	CATSGWGTDTQYF	TGTGCCACCAGTGGCTGGGGCACAGATACGCAGTATTTT
TRBV7-2	-	TRBJ1-5	many	CASSPRNREYSNQPQHF	TGTGCCAGCAGCCCGCGCAACAGGGAATATAGCAATCAGCCCCAGCATTTT
TRBV2	TRBD2	TRBJ2-2	many	CASTSTPGGNTGELFF	TGTGCCAGCACTTCAACTCCGGGGGGGAACACCGGGGAGCTGTTTTTT
TRBV6-5	-	TRBJ2-7	many	CASSYSRTVYEQYF	TGTGCCAGCAGTTACTCGAGGACAGTCTACGAGCAGTACTTC
TRBV6-5	-	TRBJ1-1	many	CASSSPVDIEAFF	TGTGCCAGCAGTTCCCCGGTGGACATTGAAGCTTTCTTT
TRBV20-1	-	TRBJ1-1	many	CSARERGALNTEAFF	TGCAGTGCTAGAGAACGGGGGGCCTTGAACACTGAAGCTTTCTTT
TRBV14	-	TRBJ2-6	many	CASSQGIFRGARSGANVLTF	TGTGCCAGCAGCCAGGGTATTTTTAGAGGGGCTCGCTCTGGGGCCAACGTCCTGACTTTC
TRBV20-1	TRBD2	TRBJ2-3	many	CSGGGAGTDTQYF	TGCAGCGGGGGGGGGGCGGGCACAGATACGCAGTATTTT
TRBV6-6	-	TRBJ2-5	many	CASSFRGFQGETQYF	TGTGCCAGCAGTTTCCGGGGATTTCAAGGAGAGACCCAGTACTTC
TRBV24-1	-	TRBJ2-1	many	CATSDLQGTYNEQFF	TGTGCCACCAGTGATTTACAGGGAACCTACAATGAGCAGTTCTTC
TRBV20-1	-	TRBJ2-5	many	CSAKSGGTQYF	TGCAGTGCTAAGTCCGGGGGGACCCAGTACTTC
TRBV11-2	-	TRBJ2-2	many	CASSPHLVPGELFF	TGTGCCAGCAGCCCCCACCTAGTCCCCGGGGAGCTGTTTTTT
TRBV20-1	TRBD1	TRBJ2-5	many	CSALTGGQETQYF	TGCAGTGCTTTGACAGGGGGGCAAGAGACCCAGTACTTC
TRBV5-1	-	TRBJ1-4	-	CASTLLGGANEKLFF	TGCGCCAGCACCTTGTTAGGGGGGGCTAATGAAAAACTGTTTTTT
TRBV12-3/TRBV12-4	-	TRBJ2-1	many	CASTKTVEQFF	TGTGCCAGCACCAAGACAGTGGAGCAGTTCTTC
TRBV2	-	TRBJ1-2	many	CASSALNGFGSGYTF	TGTGCCAGCAGTGCCCTCAATGGGTTTGGAAGTGGCTACACCTTC
TRBV5-4	-	TRBJ2-7	many	CASSLRLQGSYEQYF	TGTGCCAGCAGCTTGAGGTTGCAGGGATCCTACGAGCAGTACTTC
TRBV12-3/TRBV12-4	TRBD2	TRBJ2-1	many	CASSFPASGDYEQFF	TGTGCCAGCAGTTTCCCCGCTAGCGGGGACTATGAGCAGTTCTTC
TRBV12-3/TRBV12-4	TRBD2	TRBJ2-2	many	CASSELAGNTGELFF	TGTGCCAGCAGTGAATTAGCGGGGAACACCGGGGAGCTGTTTTTT
TRBV6-5	-	TRBJ1-1	many	CASSFGDLTEAFF	TGTGCCAGCAGTTTTGGGGATTTGACTGAAGCTTTCTTT
TRBV28	-	TRBJ2-2	many	CASSLPSGAYSPGELFF	TGTGCCAGCAGTTTGCCCTCAGGAGCCTATTCCCCCGGGGAGCTGTTTTTT
TRBV20-1	-	TRBJ2-5	many	CSATSSYTGRLYQETQYF	TGCAGTGCTACTTCAAGCTACACAGGGAGATTGTACCAAGAGACCCAGTACTTC
TRBV7-9	-	TRBJ1-2	many	CASSLMGAQGYGYTF	TGTGCCAGCAGCTTAATGGGGGCGCAGGGTTATGGCTACACCTTC
TRBV7-2	TRBD2	TRBJ2-1	many	CASSLGAGVGNEQFF	TGTGCCAGCAGCTTAGGCGCGGGGGTAGGAAATGAGCAGTTCTTC
TRBV29-1	-	TRBJ1-1	many	CSVESPRGAGTEAFF	TGCAGCGTTGAATCCCCCCGGGGGGCTGGGACTGAAGCTTTCTTT
TRBV20-1	TRBD1	TRBJ1-5	many	CSATGGAGNQPQHF	TGCAGTGCAACAGGGGGCGCAGGCAATCAGCCCCAGCATTTT
TRBV12-3/TRBV12-4	-	TRBJ1-4	many	CASSLQAPNEKLFF	TGTGCCAGCAGTTTACAGGCGCCTAATGAAAAACTGTTTTTT
TRBV11-1	-	TRBJ1-3	-	CASTPNRVSGNTIYF	TGTGCCAGCACCCCTAACAGGGTCAGTGGAAACACCATATATTTT